One and the same sample provided the 12 T cell receptor beta chains below, sequenced in a study of blood T cell repertoires in COVID-19. The repertoire was sequenced with immunoSEQ multiplex PCR; TCRdb's copy has only in-frame clones and lacks some. The sample shows fewer than 30,000 clones, 72% of them seen only once. The sample consisted of peripheral blood. These TCRs come from a boy aged 2 to 9 with active or convalescent COVID-19.

This clone was detected once. The V gene is TRBV6-5, the J gene TRBJ1-2; D not resolved. CDR1 and CDR2 (germline): MNHEY, SVGAGI. The length of the CDR3 is 11 residues. Trimming removed 5 bases from V and 8 bases from J, with 9 bases in between. CDR3: CASSTATGYTF. Written as DNA, the CDR3 is TGTGCCAGCAGTACAGCCACCGGCTACACCTTC.

V usage is TRBV18 and J usage is TRBJ1-6; a possible D gene is TRBD1 (6 bases). Trimming took 2 bases from V and 10 from J, leaving 18 bases between them. CDR1 KGHSH and CDR2 LQKENI come from the germline V gene. This CDR3 comprises 16 residues. The CDR3 DNA is TGTGCCAGCTCACCATGGTTGACAGGTCTCAACTCACCCCTCCACTTT. It specifies CASSPWLTGLNSPLHF.

The CDR3 reads CASSRRTGGGYQPQHF. The CDR3 DNA sequence: TGTGCCAGCAGCCGACGTACAGGGGGTGGGTATCAGCCCCAGCATTTT. This sequence joins TRBV5-8 and TRBJ1-5; TRBD1 aligns across 8 bases. Germline lookup yields CDR1 SGHTS and CDR2 YDEGEE. V lost 4 bases and J lost 5; bases outside the gene matches: 11. This CDR3 is 16 amino acids long.

The chain recombines TRBV24-1 with TRBJ2-5, with a tentative D call TRBD2 (5 bases). Trimming pared 4 bases from V and 9 bases from J, leaving 14 bases between. The germline CDR1 and CDR2 sequences are KGHDR and SFDVKD. There are 13 residues in the CDR3. Written as DNA, the CDR3 is TGTGCCACCAGTGACTCCTTGGCCGGGGCCCAGTACTTC. This translates into CATSDSLAGAQYF.

This sequence joins TRBV4-1 and TRBJ2-2; 10 bases fit TRBD2. The CDR3 totals 17 residues. V shed 1 base, J shed 2 bases, and the junction held 4 bases outside the gene matches. Germline-derived CDR1 and CDR2 are MGHRA and YSYEKL. CDR3 nucleotides: TGCGCCAGCAGCCAAGCGTCTAGCGGGAGAAACACCGGGGAGCTGTTTTTT. Translated, it gives CASSQASSGRNTGELFF.

The chain carries TRBV28 and TRBJ2-7; TRBD1 might be the D (6 bases). The germline V gene encodes CDR1 MDHEN and CDR2 SYDVKM. This CDR3 has 13 residues. Between the trimmed V and J ends, which lost 5 bases and 7 bases, there was a span of 15 bases. The CDR3 reads CASSIPGVGEQYF. CDR3 nucleotide sequence: TGTGCCAGCAGTATCCCAGGGGTGGGGGAGCAGTACTTC.

This clone was observed a few times. The chain joins TRBV28 to TRBJ2-1, with TRBD1 matching 8 bases. From germline, CDR1 is MDHEN and CDR2 SYDVKM. CDR3 length: 15 amino acids. V shed 6 bases, J shed 5 bases, and the junction held 9 bases outside the gene matches. The CDR3 bases are TGTGCCAGCAGCCTCAGGGGGCGGGTGGACAATGAGCAGTTCTTC. Translated: CASSLRGRVDNEQFF. The variable domain in full, with the rest retrieved from reference TRBV28 and TRBJ2-1, is DVKVTQSSRYLVKRTGEKVFLECVQDMDHENMFWYRQDPGLGLRLIYFSYDVKMKEKGDIPEGYSVSREKKERFSLILESASTNQTSMYLCASSLRGRVDNEQFFGPGTRLTVL.

This chain joins TRBV28 and TRBJ1-1; a weak D match, TRBD1 (5 bases). Germline CDR1 is MDHEN and CDR2 is SYDVKM. The CDR3 length is 15 residues. V was clipped by 2 bases and J by 4 bases, with 14 bases between them. Here the CDR3 DNA reads TGTGCCAGCAGTTTACGGTCAGGGAGGGGCACTGAAGCTTTCTTT. Its protein product is CASSLRSGRGTEAFF.

This chain joins TRBV28 and TRBJ1-3; D unresolved. The length of the CDR3 is 14 residues. Per the germline V gene, CDR1 is MDHEN and CDR2 is SYDVKM. V was clipped by 5 bases and J by 9 bases, with 17 bases between them. The CDR3 nucleotides read TGTGCCAGCAGTCTAACGAACTCACGGGGCACCATATATTTT. Its translation: CASSLTNSRGTIYF.

Here the CDR3 reads CASSLFREDHEQYF. The DNA for the CDR3 is TGTGCCAGCAGCTTATTCCGGGAGGACCACGAGCAGTACTTC. This chain links TRBV5-4 with TRBJ2-7; 7 bases fit TRBD2. Germline V gene lookup returns CDR1 SGHNT and CDR2 YYREEE (reference sequence). This CDR3 region has 14 residues. Germline trimming cut 2 bases from V and 5 bases from J; bases unmatched to any gene: 7.

V is TRBV27 and J is TRBJ1-1; no firm D call. Germline V gives CDR1 MNHEY, CDR2 SMNVEV (reference sequence). The CDR3 contains 16 residues. V lost 2 bases, J lost 8 bases, and 21 bases lay in between. The CDR3 DNA reads as TGTGCCAGCAGTTTAAAGGAAACAGCCCCTTTCTACGAAGCTTTCTTT. This translates into CASSLKETAPFYEAFF.

V gene TRBV5-3 combines with J gene TRBJ2-2; no firm D call. TRBV5-3 is placed among ORFs of uncertain function. With 2 bases removed from V and 1 base from J, the gap between germline ends came to 15 bases. The CDR3 is 17 residues long. The CDR3 loop is CARSFSPLRVNTGELFF. The CDR3 DNA follows: TGTGCCAGAAGCTTTTCTCCCCTAAGAGTGAACACCGGGGAGCTGTTTTTT.